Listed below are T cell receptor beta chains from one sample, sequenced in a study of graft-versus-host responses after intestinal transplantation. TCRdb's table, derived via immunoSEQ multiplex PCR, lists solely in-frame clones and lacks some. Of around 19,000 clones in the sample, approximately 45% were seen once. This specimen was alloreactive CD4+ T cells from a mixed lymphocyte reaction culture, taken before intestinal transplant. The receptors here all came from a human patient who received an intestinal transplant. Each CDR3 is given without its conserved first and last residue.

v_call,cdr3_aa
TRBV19,ASSMGRYEQY
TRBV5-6,ASSLVSDYEKLF
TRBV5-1,ASRAADTLPTDTQY
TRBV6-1,AARLAGGPDTQY
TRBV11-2,ASSLDLRLETQY
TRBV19,ATLPGRAGGTQY
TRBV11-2,ASSADVFRGGYT
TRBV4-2,ASSLGGAGAQETQY
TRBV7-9,ASSAGGRIYEQY
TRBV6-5,ASSESGNTEAF
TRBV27,ASSILNRGGIRAGELF
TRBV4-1,ASSQASGGLNTGELF
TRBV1,TSSQEGGLAGDTQY
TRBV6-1,ASSRGQYYGYT
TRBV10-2,ASSESPLEPYNEQF
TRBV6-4,ASSPNYLAKNIQY
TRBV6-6,ASSYSLSSATGELF
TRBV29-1,SVLGPPIKNYT
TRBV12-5,ASGLGGLEQY
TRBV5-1,ASSLDPVRETQY
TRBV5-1,ASSFRATTNEKLF
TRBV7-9,ASSLRGQGVWTEAF
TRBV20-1,SASPSYEQY
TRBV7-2,ASSLYGESLSGELF
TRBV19,ASTSRRGEVNPYEQY
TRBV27,ASSLSAGSGREKLF
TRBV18,ASSPLHRGTEAF
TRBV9,ASSITGGQETQY
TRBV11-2,ASSLELHGARGTEAF
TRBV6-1,ASSEHGGEADTQY
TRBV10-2,ASRPRGSIPYNEQF
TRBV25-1,ASSEPGTGANYGYT
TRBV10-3,ATYPRQGASTGELF
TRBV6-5,ASSYSMPGRSPLH
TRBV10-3,AISEPGWQETQY
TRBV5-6,ASNPGLRTEAF
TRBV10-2,ASSERGQGYT
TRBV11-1,ASSPDPGKTGELF
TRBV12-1,ASSCGLAGGGRLRTGANVLT